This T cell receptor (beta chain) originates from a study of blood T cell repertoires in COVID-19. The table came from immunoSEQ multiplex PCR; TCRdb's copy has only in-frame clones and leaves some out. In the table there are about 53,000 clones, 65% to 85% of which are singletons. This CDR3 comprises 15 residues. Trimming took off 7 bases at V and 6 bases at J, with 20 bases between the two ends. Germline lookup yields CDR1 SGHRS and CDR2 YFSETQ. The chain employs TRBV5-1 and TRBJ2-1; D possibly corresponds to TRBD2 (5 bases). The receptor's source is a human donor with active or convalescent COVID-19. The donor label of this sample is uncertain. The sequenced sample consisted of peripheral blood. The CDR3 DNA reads TGCGCCAGCGGTATAGCGCTCCCCTGGGGCAATGAGCAGTTCTTC. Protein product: CASGIALPWGNEQFF.